This is a list of T cell receptor beta chains from one sample in a study of siplizumab effects on memory and regulatory T cells. TCRdb's copy holds only in-frame clones and misses some; the assay was immunoSEQ multiplex PCR. The sample lists about 64,000 clones, around 96% occurring once. The sample comprised naive CD8+ T cells sorted from blood. The source of these receptors is a human donor in good health. Each CDR3 is given with its conserved first and last residue. Each record gives: D gene, J gene, V gene, CDR3 length, clone size, CDR3 protein, CDR3 DNA. The D gene is left open where the match is weak. Clone size, where shown, is once, few, many, or a class for clones that have expanded.

d_gene: NA; j_gene: TRBJ2-7; v_gene: TRBV4-3; len: 16; abundance: NA; CDR3aa: CARGEGALTSSYEQYF; CDR3nt: TGCGCCCGGGGGGAGGGGGCGCTTACCAGCTCCTACGAGCAGTACTTC
d_gene: NA; j_gene: TRBJ1-1; v_gene: TRBV6-5; len: 14; abundance: once; CDR3aa: CASSYLGGAREAFF; CDR3nt: TGTGCCAGCAGTTACTTAGGAGGGGCACGCGAAGCTTTCTTT
d_gene: TRBD2; j_gene: TRBJ2-5; v_gene: TRBV10-3; len: 14; abundance: NA; CDR3aa: CAIPGTSTGETQYF; CDR3nt: TGTGCCATCCCGGGGACTAGTACGGGTGAGACCCAGTACTTC
d_gene: NA; j_gene: TRBJ2-2; v_gene: TRBV19; len: 14; abundance: NA; CDR3aa: CATDTGTTTGELFF; CDR3nt: TGTGCCACCGACACCGGGACCACCACCGGGGAGCTGTTTTTT
d_gene: NA; j_gene: TRBJ2-6; v_gene: TRBV27; len: 18; abundance: NA; CDR3aa: CASSISGTLSSGANVLTF; CDR3nt: TGTGCCAGCAGTATTTCAGGGACACTTAGCTCTGGGGCCAACGTCCTGACTTTC
d_gene: NA; j_gene: TRBJ2-7; v_gene: TRBV4-2; len: 13; abundance: NA; CDR3aa: CASSVPSSNEQYF; CDR3nt: TGTGCCAGCAGCGTCCCTAGCAGCAACGAGCAGTACTTC
d_gene: NA; j_gene: TRBJ2-7; v_gene: TRBV2; len: 12; abundance: NA; CDR3aa: CASMGDSYEQYF; CDR3nt: TGTGCCAGCATGGGGGACTCTTACGAGCAGTACTTC
d_gene: NA; j_gene: TRBJ2-6; v_gene: TRBV10-1; len: 18; abundance: NA; CDR3aa: CASSVCVIAQSRANVLTF; CDR3nt: TGCGCCAGCAGTGTATGTGTGATCGCACAAAGTCGGGCCAACGTCCTGACTTTC
d_gene: TRBD2; j_gene: TRBJ2-1; v_gene: TRBV7-2; len: 14; abundance: NA; CDR3aa: CASSLGGDYNEQFF; CDR3nt: TGTGCCAGCAGCTTGGGGGGGGACTACAATGAGCAGTTCTTC
d_gene: NA; j_gene: TRBJ1-1; v_gene: TRBV2; len: 14; abundance: NA; CDR3aa: CASSEEPADTEAFF; CDR3nt: TGTGCCAGCAGTGAAGAGCCAGCGGACACTGAAGCTTTCTTT
d_gene: TRBD2; j_gene: TRBJ2-7; v_gene: TRBV19; len: 14; abundance: NA; CDR3aa: CASRLAGSSYEQYF; CDR3nt: TGTGCCAGTAGACTAGCGGGGAGCTCCTACGAGCAGTACTTC
d_gene: NA; j_gene: TRBJ2-7; v_gene: TRBV13; len: 16; abundance: NA; CDR3aa: CASSLTRTGTTKEQYF; CDR3nt: TGTGCCAGCAGCTTAACCCGGACAGGGACTACGAAGGAGCAGTACTTC
d_gene: NA; j_gene: TRBJ1-6; v_gene: TRBV6-6; len: 15; abundance: NA; CDR3aa: CASSYPSGGHSPLHF; CDR3nt: TGTGCCAGCAGTTACCCCTCGGGGGGCCATTCACCCCTCCACTTT
d_gene: NA; j_gene: TRBJ2-7; v_gene: TRBV9; len: 12; abundance: NA; CDR3aa: CASSGDGYEQYF; CDR3nt: TGTGCCAGCAGCGGAGACGGCTACGAGCAGTACTTC
d_gene: TRBD2; j_gene: TRBJ2-3; v_gene: TRBV6-5; len: 15; abundance: NA; CDR3aa: CASRRLAGVPDTQYF; CDR3nt: TGTGCCAGCAGGAGACTAGCGGGGGTACCAGATACGCAGTATTTT
d_gene: TRBD2; j_gene: TRBJ2-3; v_gene: TRBV11-2; len: 14; abundance: NA; CDR3aa: CASSPAGGADTQYF; CDR3nt: TGTGCCAGCAGCCCCGCGGGGGGGGCAGATACGCAGTATTTT
d_gene: NA; j_gene: TRBJ1-1; v_gene: TRBV19; len: 13; abundance: NA; CDR3aa: CASSLMPAAEAFF; CDR3nt: TGTGCCAGTAGTTTAATGCCGGCCGCTGAAGCTTTCTTT
d_gene: NA; j_gene: TRBJ1-1; v_gene: TRBV29-1; len: 10; abundance: few; CDR3aa: CSGGENEAFF; CDR3nt: TGCAGCGGCGGGGAAAACGAAGCTTTCTTT
d_gene: NA; j_gene: TRBJ2-3; v_gene: TRBV5-4; len: 14; abundance: NA; CDR3aa: CASSWTGSPDTQYF; CDR3nt: TGTGCCAGCAGCTGGACCGGGAGTCCAGATACGCAGTATTTT
d_gene: TRBD1; j_gene: TRBJ1-3; v_gene: TRBV6-1; len: 15; abundance: NA; CDR3aa: CASSEATGDGNTIYF; CDR3nt: TGTGCCAGCAGTGAAGCTACAGGGGATGGAAACACCATATATTTT
d_gene: NA; j_gene: TRBJ1-1; v_gene: TRBV10-2; len: 12; abundance: NA; CDR3aa: CASSPGDTEAFF; CDR3nt: TGCGCCAGCAGCCCAGGGGACACTGAAGCTTTCTTT
d_gene: NA; j_gene: TRBJ1-3; v_gene: TRBV6-5; len: 14; abundance: NA; CDR3aa: CASSSTGLGNTIYF; CDR3nt: TGTGCCAGCAGTTCAACAGGGTTAGGAAACACCATATATTTT
d_gene: TRBD1; j_gene: TRBJ2-7; v_gene: TRBV19; len: 13; abundance: NA; CDR3aa: CASLGQGRHEQYF; CDR3nt: TGTGCCAGTTTGGGACAGGGTCGGCACGAGCAGTACTTC
d_gene: NA; j_gene: TRBJ1-2; v_gene: TRBV5-6; len: 12; abundance: NA; CDR3aa: CASSLATAGYTF; CDR3nt: TGTGCCAGCAGCTTAGCCACAGCTGGCTACACCTTC
d_gene: NA; j_gene: TRBJ2-7; v_gene: TRBV30; len: 14; abundance: NA; CDR3aa: CAWRPFDRLYEQYF; CDR3nt: TGTGCCTGGAGACCCTTTGACAGACTCTACGAGCAGTACTTC
d_gene: NA; j_gene: TRBJ2-7; v_gene: TRBV2; len: 13; abundance: once; CDR3aa: CASGGGTIYEQYF; CDR3nt: TGTGCCAGCGGAGGGGGAACTATCTACGAGCAGTACTTC
d_gene: TRBD2; j_gene: TRBJ2-1; v_gene: TRBV7-6; len: 15; abundance: NA; CDR3aa: CASSLSGGPINEQFF; CDR3nt: TGTGCCAGCAGTCTTAGCGGGGGGCCCATCAATGAGCAGTTCTTC
d_gene: NA; j_gene: TRBJ1-3; v_gene: TRBV13; len: 15; abundance: NA; CDR3aa: CASSSTEGHRNTIYF; CDR3nt: TGTGCCAGCAGCTCTACCGAGGGTCATCGAAACACCATATATTTT
d_gene: TRBD2; j_gene: TRBJ2-7; v_gene: TRBV6-5; len: 16; abundance: NA; CDR3aa: CASSYSTSGAPYEQYF; CDR3nt: TGTGCCAGCAGTTACTCGACTAGCGGGGCGCCTTACGAGCAGTACTTC
d_gene: NA; j_gene: TRBJ1-3; v_gene: TRBV4-1; len: 14; abundance: NA; CDR3aa: CASSQALIGNTIYF; CDR3nt: TGCGCCAGCAGCCAAGCGCTGATCGGAAACACCATATATTTT
d_gene: NA; j_gene: TRBJ1-5; v_gene: TRBV19; len: 16; abundance: NA; CDR3aa: CASSISAGRSNQPQHF; CDR3nt: TGTGCCAGTAGTATCTCGGCAGGGAGAAGCAATCAGCCCCAGCATTTT
d_gene: NA; j_gene: TRBJ2-7; v_gene: TRBV20-1; len: 11; abundance: NA; CDR3aa: CSARGYTEQYF; CDR3nt: TGCAGTGCTAGAGGGTATACCGAGCAGTACTTC
d_gene: NA; j_gene: TRBJ2-7; v_gene: TRBV4-3; len: 15; abundance: NA; CDR3aa: CASSQDRAGSYEQYF; CDR3nt: TGCGCCAGCAGCCAAGATCGGGCAGGGAGCTACGAGCAGTACTTC
d_gene: NA; j_gene: TRBJ1-2; v_gene: TRBV28; len: 13; abundance: NA; CDR3aa: CASSSGGYYGYTF; CDR3nt: TGTGCCAGCAGTTCGGGCGGATACTATGGCTACACCTTC
d_gene: NA; j_gene: TRBJ1-1; v_gene: TRBV13; len: 14; abundance: few; CDR3aa: CASSEGQRGTEAFF; CDR3nt: TGTGCCAGCAGCGAAGGACAGCGGGGCACTGAAGCTTTCTTT
d_gene: NA; j_gene: TRBJ2-7; v_gene: TRBV6-4; len: 15; abundance: NA; CDR3aa: CASSDGNRVVYEQYF; CDR3nt: TGTGCCAGCAGTGATGGGAACAGGGTCGTCTACGAGCAGTACTTC
d_gene: NA; j_gene: TRBJ2-7; v_gene: TRBV18; len: 20; abundance: NA; CDR3aa: CASSPRALASKKGSSYEQYF; CDR3nt: TGTGCCAGCTCACCCAGGGCGCTAGCGTCGAAGAAAGGGAGCTCCTACGAGCAGTACTTC
d_gene: NA; j_gene: TRBJ2-5; v_gene: TRBV9; len: 13; abundance: NA; CDR3aa: CASSVGLQETQYF; CDR3nt: TGTGCCAGCAGCGTGGGACTCCAAGAGACCCAGTACTTC
d_gene: NA; j_gene: TRBJ2-1; v_gene: TRBV19; len: 15; abundance: once; CDR3aa: CASSSSGAPGNEQFF; CDR3nt: TGTGCCAGTAGTTCATCAGGGGCTCCCGGGAATGAGCAGTTCTTC
d_gene: NA; j_gene: TRBJ2-1; v_gene: TRBV11-2; len: 14; abundance: NA; CDR3aa: CASSVQGQHNEQFF; CDR3nt: TGTGCCAGCAGTGTTCAGGGGCAACACAATGAGCAGTTCTTC
d_gene: NA; j_gene: TRBJ2-7; v_gene: TRBV6-5; len: 15; abundance: NA; CDR3aa: CASSSRTDLSYEQYF; CDR3nt: TGTGCCAGCAGTTCGAGGACCGACCTCTCCTACGAGCAGTACTTC
d_gene: TRBD1; j_gene: TRBJ2-7; v_gene: TRBV12-5; len: 15; abundance: NA; CDR3aa: CASGSSDRVTYEQYF; CDR3nt: TGTGCTAGTGGTTCCTCCGACAGGGTCACCTACGAGCAGTACTTC
d_gene: TRBD2; j_gene: TRBJ2-1; v_gene: TRBV5-6; len: 15; abundance: NA; CDR3aa: CASSWGGIPYNEQFF; CDR3nt: TGTGCCAGCAGCTGGGGAGGGATACCCTACAATGAGCAGTTCTTC
d_gene: NA; j_gene: TRBJ2-7; v_gene: TRBV28; len: 14; abundance: NA; CDR3aa: CASRSLTSAWRQYF; CDR3nt: TGTGCCAGCAGATCACTGACCTCCGCTTGGCGGCAGTACTTC
d_gene: NA; j_gene: TRBJ1-6; v_gene: TRBV19; len: 16; abundance: NA; CDR3aa: CASSITRPFGDSPLHF; CDR3nt: TGTGCCAGTAGTATCACCCGGCCCTTCGGGGATTCACCCCTCCACTTT
d_gene: NA; j_gene: TRBJ1-1; v_gene: TRBV6-6; len: 13; abundance: NA; CDR3aa: CASSDQVNTEAFF; CDR3nt: TGTGCCAGCAGTGATCAGGTGAACACTGAAGCTTTCTTT
d_gene: NA; j_gene: TRBJ2-7; v_gene: TRBV7-9; len: 13; abundance: few; CDR3aa: CASSSPGSYEQYF; CDR3nt: TGTGCCAGCAGCTCCCCCGGCAGCTACGAGCAGTACTTC